A single sample gave rise to the 24 T cell receptor beta chains below, sequenced in a study of cytomegalovirus exposure and HLA in healthy donors. PCR employed 60 Vbeta and 13 Jbeta primers. Measured with immunoSEQ multiplex PCR; TCRdb has only the in-frame clones, and not every one. The data show 100,000 to 150,000 clones, with approximately 80% seen just once and approximately 2% held by the top ten. The sequenced sample was PBMCs. These receptors all come from a man aged 45-65 years in good health and CMV-seronegative.

Points on this clone: The junction and the germline gene differ at one end; a read error may be behind it. The CDR3 spells CASSFHREETRYF. The CDR3 DNA reads TGTGCCAGCAGCTTTCACAGGGAAGAGACCCGGTACTTC. This rearrangement joins TRBV7-2 to TRBJ2-5, with D possibly being TRBD1 (6 bases). The V gene's germline CDR1 is SGHTA and CDR2 FQGNSA. The CDR3 totals 13 residues. Full variable domain (remainder filled in from reference TRBV7-2 and TRBJ2-5): GAGVSQSPSNKVTEKGKDVELRCDPISGHTALYWYRQSLGQGLEFLIYFQGNSAPDKSGLPSDRFSAERTGGSVSTLTIQRTQQEDSAVYLCASSFHREETRYFGPGTRLLVL.

This clone has only one observation. The sample contains more than one DNA sequence encoding this CDR3. CDR3: CASSSGTGNEKLFF. CDR3 sequence (DNA): TGCGCCAGCAGCTCCGGGACAGGGAATGAAAAACTGTTTTTT. The chain links TRBV5-1 to TRBJ1-4, with TRBD1 identical over 9 bases. Looked up from germline, CDR1 is SGHRS and CDR2 is YFSETQ. The CDR3 has 14 residues. Trimming removed 3 bases from V and 5 bases from J; junction bases left unmatched: 2.

This clone has only one observation. The chain couples TRBV27 to TRBJ1-5; D not resolved. V was clipped by 5 bases and J by 5 bases, with 13 bases between them. The CDR3 has 14 amino acids. Germline CDR1 is MNHEY and CDR2 is SMNVEV (reference sequence). The CDR3 is CASSPRTVDQPQHF. The CDR3 DNA follows: TGTGCCAGCAGTCCAAGGACTGTTGATCAGCCCCAGCATTTT.

The rearrangement joins TRBV19 to TRBJ2-7, with D tentatively TRBD1 (6 bases). The CDR3 is 15 residues long. Germline loops: CDR1 LNHDA, CDR2 SQIVND (reference sequence). Trimming left V 5 bases short and J 4 bases short, with 18 bases between. As DNA, the CDR3 is TGTGCCAGTAGTTACTCCGGGACAAAGGTTTACGAGCAGTACTTC. This sequence encodes CASSYSGTKVYEQYF.

This rearrangement joins TRBV4-3 to TRBJ1-5; maybe TRBD1 (6 bases). The ends were cut back, 3 bases at V and 5 bases at J, with 14 bases in the middle. The CDR3 spans 15 residues. CDR1 is LGHNA, CDR2 YSLEER, per germline. CDR3 residues: CASSHDTGRDQPQHF. The CDR3 nucleotides are TGCGCCAGCAGCCACGATACAGGGAGGGATCAGCCCCAGCATTTT.

The genes are TRBV6-1 and TRBJ1-3, with a possible D match to TRBD1 (6 bases). This CDR3 contains 14 residues. Trimming removed 9 bases at V and 0 bases at J, with 12 bases between. Germline-derived CDR1 and CDR2 are MNHNS and SASEGT. The CDR3 DNA follows: TGTGCCAGTCTACAGGGACGCTCTGGAAACACCATATATTTT. Its translation is CASLQGRSGNTIYF.

The genes are TRBV18 and TRBJ1-3; D uncertain. Trimming removed 0 bases at V and 0 bases at J, with 12 bases between. CDR3 length equals 17 residues. Germline values: CDR1 KGHSH, CDR2 LQKENI. CDR3 sequence reads: CASSPPFRRASGNTIYF. As DNA, the CDR3 is TGTGCCAGCTCACCACCGTTCAGGAGGGCCTCTGGAAACACCATATATTTT.

This sequence joins TRBV7-2 and TRBJ2-3; 12 bases map to TRBD2. CDR1 and CDR2 (germline): SGHTA, FQGNSA. V was pared by 5 bases and J by 2 bases, with 5 bases of the junction left unmatched. The CDR3 length is 16 residues. CDR3 bases: TGTGCCAGCAGCATGACTAGCGGGGGCCTCACAGATACGCAGTATTTT. Its translation is CASSMTSGGLTDTQYF.

The rearrangement links TRBV15 to TRBJ1-3; 7 bases are a match to TRBD1. Germline loops: CDR1 LNHNV, CDR2 YYDKDF (reference sequence). After removal of 0 bases from V and 4 bases from J, the junction contained 15 bases not matched to a gene. The CDR3 contains 19 residues. CDR3 residues: CATSRDPSPGGPRGNTIYF. CDR3 DNA sequence: TGTGCCACCAGCAGAGATCCTTCTCCAGGGGGACCTCGGGGAAACACCATATATTTT.

This clone was counted a single time. The chain couples TRBV5-1 to TRBJ1-4, with TRBD1 identical over 7 bases. CDR3 length: 14 amino acids. V shed 3 bases and J 4 bases; nucleotides not matched to a gene: 3. The germline V gene has CDR1 SGHRS and CDR2 YFSETQ. The CDR3 coding sequence is TGCGCCAGCAGCTCTGACAGGGATAATGAAAAACTGTTTTTT. As protein: CASSSDRDNEKLFF.

This clone came up a few times. The rearrangement uses TRBV7-7 and TRBJ1-1; TRBD1 matches at 8 bases. There are 14 residues in the CDR3. Germline loops: CDR1 SSHAT, CDR2 FNYEAQ (reference sequence). Germline trimming cut 5 bases from V and 4 bases from J; bases unmatched to any gene: 6. The CDR3 region has the DNA TGTGCCAGCAGCCCCGTAACAGGGGGCACTGAAGCTTTCTTT. It is translated as CASSPVTGGTEAFF.

The chain links TRBV9 to TRBJ1-1; the D is unclear. The CDR3 contains 14 residues. Germline values: CDR1 SGDLS, CDR2 YYNGEE. V was pared by 1 base and J by 3 bases, with 10 bases between. CDR3 sequence (DNA): TGTGCCAGCAGCGTATTGGTGTCAGACACTGAAGCTTTCTTT. Translating it yields CASSVLVSDTEAFF.

In DNA form, the CDR3 reads TGTGCCAGCAGTGGCCGGACAGTAAACACTGAAGCTTTCTTT. Its protein is CASSGRTVNTEAFF. V usage is TRBV6-1 and J usage is TRBJ1-1, with D possibly TRBD1 on 6 matching bases. Per germline, CDR1 MNHNS and CDR2 SASEGT. The CDR3 is 14 amino acids. Trimming took 4 bases from V and 2 from J, leaving 11 bases between them.

The chain employs TRBV2 and TRBJ1-4; D unresolved. V lost 11 bases, J lost 3 bases, and 10 bases lay in between. Germline CDR1 and CDR2: SNHLY and FYNNEI. The CDR3 has 12 amino acids. In DNA, the CDR3 is TGTGCCGGGAGGGCGGCTAATGAAAAACTGTTTTTT. Encoded protein: CAGRAANEKLFF.

This clone has only one observation. The chain links TRBV5-1 to TRBJ2-3; maybe TRBD2 (6 bases). CDR1 and CDR2 (germline): SGHRS, YFSETQ. V was clipped by 2 bases and J by 5 bases, with 12 bases between them. The CDR3 has 14 amino acids. The CDR3 DNA sequence: TGCGCCAGCAGCTTTGGTCGGGGGAAAGATACGCAGTATTTT. It specifies CASSFGRGKDTQYF.

The chain is built from TRBV19 and TRBJ1-1; 9 nucleotides match TRBD1. J gave up 0 bases and V 6 bases, and 11 bases lay outside the gene matches. Germline CDR1 and CDR2: LNHDA and SQIVND (reference sequence). The CDR3 has 17 residues. As DNA, the CDR3 is TGTGCCAGTAGCGAGCTACAGGGGGCCGGGGTGAACACTGAAGCTTTCTTT. Its translation is CASSELQGAGVNTEAFF. The full variable domain, in which reference TRBV19 and TRBJ1-1 provide the parts outside the CDR3, is DGGITQSPKYLFRKEGQNVTLSCEQNLNHDAMYWYRQDPGQGLRLIYYSQIVNDFQKGDIAEGYSVSREKKESFPLTVTSAQKNPTAFYLCASSELQGAGVNTEAFFGQGTRLTVV.

This chain connects TRBV7-6 to TRBJ2-3; 9 bases match TRBD1. Per the germline V gene, CDR1 is SGHVS and CDR2 is FNYEAQ. J lost 3 bases, V lost 6 bases, and 7 bases had no gene match. The CDR3 extends over 15 amino acids. CDR3 bases: TGTGCCAGCAGTACGACAGGGGGACGGACAGATACGCAGTATTTT. Residues: CASSTTGGRTDTQYF. Supplemented by reference TRBV7-6 and TRBJ2-3, the full variable domain reads GAGVSQSPRYKVTKRGQDVALRCDPISGHVSLYWYRQALGQGPEFLTYFNYEAQQDKSGLPNDRFSAERPEGSISTLTIQRTEQRDSAMYRCASSTTGGRTDTQYFGPGTRLTVL.

The chain employs TRBV5-1 and TRBJ2-5, with D tentatively TRBD1 (6 bases). CDR1 and CDR2 from the germline V gene are SGHRS and YFSETQ. Trimming cost V 4 bases and J 2 bases, with 15 bases left between them. The CDR3 has 15 amino acids. Written as DNA, the CDR3 is TGCGCCAGCAGCCCCACAGGGTACTCTCAAGAGACCCAGTACTTC. The encoded protein is CASSPTGYSQETQYF.

The J gene is TRBJ2-7, the V gene TRBV10-3; D is undetermined. The CDR3 extends over 16 amino acids. Trimming removed 0 bases from V and 2 bases from J, with 14 bases in between. CDR1 and CDR2 (germline): ENHRY, SYGVKD. CDR3 protein: CAISESPRFDTYEQYF. The CDR3 DNA sequence: TGTGCCATCAGTGAGTCGCCACGGTTCGACACCTACGAGCAGTACTTC.

This clone showed up just a few times. The chain couples TRBV15 to TRBJ2-2, with 7 bases fitting TRBD2. The CDR3 is made up of 15 amino acids. Per germline, CDR1 LNHNV and CDR2 YYDKDF (reference sequence). J lost 2 bases, V lost 6 bases, and 6 bases had no gene match. The CDR3 here is CATSAASGNTGELFF. Here the CDR3 DNA reads TGTGCCACCAGTGCGGCTAGCGGAAACACCGGGGAGCTGTTTTTT.

The V and J genes are TRBV28 and TRBJ1-1; no clear D. The germline V gene has CDR1 MDHEN and CDR2 SYDVKM. The length of the CDR3 is 12 residues. V dropped 3 bases and J dropped 8 bases, with 10 bases sitting between them. CDR3 sequence reads: CASSFLLGEAFF. The CDR3 nucleotides are TGTGCCAGCAGTTTTCTCCTCGGGGAAGCTTTCTTT.

The CDR3 spells CATDRAAYEQYF. Written as DNA, the CDR3 is TGTGCCACCGACAGGGCGGCCTACGAGCAGTACTTC. The chain recombines TRBV6-1 with TRBJ2-7, with 7 bases aligning to TRBD1. With 10 bases clipped from V and 2 bases from J, the junction kept 5 bases outside the gene matches. Germline V gene lookup returns CDR1 MNHNS and CDR2 SASEGT. This CDR3 comprises 12 residues.

This rearrangement joins TRBV7-2 to TRBJ1-5, with D possibly matching TRBD1 (5 bases). The V and J ends lost 5 bases and 5 bases respectively, with 13 bases between them. This CDR3 is built from 14 residues. The germline gives CDR1 SGHTA, CDR2 FQGNSA. CDR3 nucleotides: TGTGCCAGCAGCGAGGACAATGCGGATCAGCCCCAGCATTTT. This encodes CASSEDNADQPQHF.

The rearrangement links TRBV2 to TRBJ1-2; 8 bases fit TRBD1. CDR1 SNHLY and CDR2 FYNNEI come from the germline V gene. V trimming: 7 bases; J trimming: 8 bases; junction bases outside the gene matches: 6. The CDR3 is made up of 12 amino acids. The CDR3 region has the DNA TGTGCCAGCAACCAGGGGGCGGACGGCTACACCTTC. Amino acids: CASNQGADGYTF.